The present T cell receptor beta chain was sequenced within a study of Ad26.COV2.S vaccination and SARS-CoV-2 variants. Study summary: Ad26.COV2.S arm of COV1001 included the donor. Intramuscular Ad26.COV2.S at 5x10^10 or 1x10^11 viral particles.

Libraries were prepared by immunoSEQ multiplex PCR; TCRdb keeps only in-frame clonotypes and omits some of them. The sample lists a few hundred thousand clones, roughly 88% occurring once. The treatment denotes: around 19 received Ad26.COV2.S at low or high dose, single or two shots; roughly five received placebo; per-sample allocation not given. The study sampled participants on day 63 after the first vaccine or placebo injection. In Boston, an adult donor aged 18-55 years took part. CDR1 and CDR2 from the germline V gene are SQVTM and ANQGSEA. V was cut by 6 bases and J by 2 bases, with 7 bases left in between. This CDR3 comprises 11 residues.

Sequencing used peripheral blood, obtained in a trial of Ad26.COV2.S vaccine versus placebo. The receptor was derived from a person aged 18-60 years who received the Ad26.COV2.S COVID-19 vaccine or a placebo. The chain carries TRBV29-1 and TRBJ1-2; no clear D gene. CDR3 region: CSVGLNYGYTF. In DNA, the CDR3 is TGCAGCGTAGGACTCAACTATGGCTACACCTTC. Together with reference TRBV29-1 and TRBJ1-2, the CDR3 gives the full variable domain: SAVISQKPSRDICQRGTSLTIQCQVDSQVTMMFWYRQQPGQSLTLIATANQGSEATYESGFVIDKFPISRPNLTFSTLTVSNMSPEDSSIYLCSVGLNYGYTFGSGTRLTVV.